This T cell receptor beta chain is drawn from a study of tumor and adjacent non-tumor tissue in lung cancer. The library came from three nested PCR rounds adapted from ARM-PCR protocols. TCRdb processed the multiplex PCR reads anew with MiXCR; each CDR3 protein has one entry. Of some 120,000 distinct CDR3 sequences in the sample, roughly 64% were seen once. Study conclusions and caveats: Tumor repertoires had a smaller top 100 clone share than normal lung. Higher tumor TCR diversity was associated with shorter survival.

In its sample, this clonotype was seen many times. Its target is not known. CDR3 length: 13 amino acids. Between the trimmed V and J ends, which lost 4 bases and 9 bases, there was a span of 15 bases. Looked up from germline, CDR1 is MGHRA and CDR2 is YSYEKL. The template was RNA from unsorted bulk tissue. This TCR was sampled from a man under 40 with non-small cell lung cancer. Sequenced sample: lung tumor tissue. V gene TRBV4-1 combines with J gene TRBJ1-2; no definite D call. This CDR3 reads CASSLVEDASYTF. For the CDR3, the DNA is TGCGCCAGCAGCCTGGTTGAGGACGCGAGCTACACCTTC.